The T cell receptor beta chain described here comes from a study of shared clonotypes between healthy human individuals. Whole-study context: Each donor's CD4 naive and CD4 memory cells filled three plates apiece, CD8 naive two, and CD8 memory one.

Naive CD8 cells, CD45RO-negative and positively selected for CCR7, excluded terminally differentiated effector memory CD45RA+ cells. Study-wide points: Estimated richness values were generally larger in naive subsets than in memory subsets.

CDR3 length: 15 residues. V gave up 4 bases and J gave up 3 bases, with 14 bases separating them. Germline assignment: CDR1 SGDLS and CDR2 YYNGEE. Clones were read by immunoSEQ multiplex PCR, and TCRdb kept only the in-frame ones, dropping some. Of approximately 1.9 million clones listed, 93% are singletons. In regard to this clone: No antigen is known for it.

The source is a man younger than 30 in good health. Some clones in this sample may be carry-over from other donors' samples. The sequenced sample consisted of naive CD8+ T cells from PBMCs. The genes are TRBV9 and TRBJ1-5, with a possible D match to TRBD1 (6 bases). CDR3 region: CASSPHWGLNQPQHF. CDR3 bases: TGTGCCAGCAGCCCCCACTGGGGGCTCAATCAGCCCCAGCATTTT.